The 3 T cell receptor beta chains in this list originate from one sample, sequenced in a study of Graves' ophthalmopathy and Graves' hyperthyroidism. Amplification of the TCR beta CDR3 regions used RNA transcripts (as template). A first-round RT-PCR used HTBI primers, followed by a second-round multiplex PCR. TCRdb recomputed calls from the multiplex PCR reads with MiXCR, one row per CDR3 protein. There are approximately 210,000 distinct CDR3 sequences in the sample; around 30% occur only once, and approximately 9.6% lies in the top ten. The sample was peripheral blood. These TCRs come from a man aged 50-60 years with Graves' ophthalmopathy.

The chain is built from TRBV12-3 or TRBV12-4 and TRBJ1-2, with TRBD1 matching 11 bases. Trimming removed 7 bases from V and 8 bases from J; junction bases left unmatched: 12. The length of the CDR3 is 15 residues. The CDR3 DNA sequence: TGTGCCAGCAAACTCGGACAGGGGGCGATAAGGGGCTACACCTTC. It specifies CASKLGQGAIRGYTF.

Details on this clonotype: The junction departs from germline at one end; a sequencing error may be responsible. The gene calls are TRBV6-1 and TRBJ1-1; no clear D gene. Per the germline V gene, CDR1 is MNHNS and CDR2 is SASEGT. CDR3 length equals 14 residues. CDR3 DNA: TGTGCCAGCTGTGATCGGGCAGCCAACACTGAAGCTTTCTTT. Protein: CASCDRAANTEAFF.

The chain joins TRBV19 to TRBJ1-5; tentative D call: TRBD1 (5 bases). From germline, CDR1 is LNHDA and CDR2 SQIVND (reference sequence). V lost 7 bases, J lost 2 bases, and 6 bases lay in between. The CDR3 extends over 12 amino acids. Here the CDR3 DNA reads TGTGCCAGTACCAGGGGCAATCAGCCCCAGCATTTT. Its translation is CASTRGNQPQHF.